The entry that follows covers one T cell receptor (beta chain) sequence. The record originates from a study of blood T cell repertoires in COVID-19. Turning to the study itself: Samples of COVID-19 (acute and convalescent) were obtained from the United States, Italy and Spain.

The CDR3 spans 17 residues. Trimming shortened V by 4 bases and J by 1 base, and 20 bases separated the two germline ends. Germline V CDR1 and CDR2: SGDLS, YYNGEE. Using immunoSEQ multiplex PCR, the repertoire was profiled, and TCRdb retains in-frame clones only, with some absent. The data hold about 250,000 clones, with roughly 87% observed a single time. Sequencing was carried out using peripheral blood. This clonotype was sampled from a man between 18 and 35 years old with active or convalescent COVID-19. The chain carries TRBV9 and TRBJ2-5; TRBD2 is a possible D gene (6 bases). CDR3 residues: CASSPRVGRIPQETQYF. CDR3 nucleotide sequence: TGTGCCAGCAGCCCCCGTGTAGGGAGGATACCCCAAGAGACCCAGTACTTC. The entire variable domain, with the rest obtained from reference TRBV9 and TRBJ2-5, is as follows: DSGVTQTPKHLITATGQRVTLRCSPRSGDLSVYWYQQSLDQGLQFLIQYYNGEERAKGNILERFSAQQFPDLHSELNLSSLELGDSALYFCASSPRVGRIPQETQYFGPGTRLLVL.